This TCR beta chain was found in a study of cytotoxic CD8 clonotypes in ibrutinib-treated CLL. Of note for this clone: As yet, its antigen is unknown.

Measured with immunoSEQ multiplex PCR; TCRdb has only the in-frame clones, and not every one. The table includes about 74,000 clones, more than 75% detected once. Study-wide findings and caveats: In comparison with age-matched healthy donors, baseline clonality was higher and tracked circulating CD8+ T-cell counts. Clonality increased at ibrutinib response, then returned toward baseline at progression.

Germline assignment: CDR1 GTSNPN and CDR2 SVGIG (reference sequence). The V gene lost 6 bases and the J gene lost 0 bases, with 9 bases spanning the gap. The CDR3 sequence is 13 residues long. This specimen was PBMCs, taken at disease progression, from a patient treated with ibrutinib. The receptor was derived from a human donor with chronic lymphocytic leukemia. The chain couples TRBV30 to TRBJ1-5; D not certain. The chain's CDR3 is CACGPRSNQPQHF. For the CDR3, the DNA is TGTGCCTGCGGGCCGCGTAGCAATCAGCCCCAGCATTTT.